A single sample is the source of the 24 T cell receptor beta chains below, sequenced in a study of blood T cell repertoires in COVID-19. The data were produced by immunoSEQ multiplex PCR, yet TCRdb's version contains in-frame clones alone and is incomplete. This table holds 180,000 or so clones, 75% to 90% found once. Sequences were obtained from peripheral blood. These receptor sequences come from a human donor with active or convalescent COVID-19. The donor label of this sample is uncertain.

The rearrangement joins TRBV7-9 to TRBJ2-7, with 8 bases lining up with TRBD1. In germline, CDR1 is SEHNR, CDR2 FQNEAQ (reference sequence). The CDR3 loop spans 14 amino acids. V lost 5 bases, J lost 4 bases, and 7 bases stayed unmatched. CDR3 sequence (DNA): TGTGCCAGCAGCCGACCGGGACAGGTTTACGAGCAGTACTTC. Its protein is CASSRPGQVYEQYF. Drawing the rest from reference TRBV7-9 and TRBJ2-7, the complete variable domain is DTGVSQNPRHKITKRGQNVTFRCDPISEHNRLYWYRQTLGQGPEFLTYFQNEAQLEKSRLLSDRFSAERPKGSFSTLEIQRTEQGDSAMYLCASSRPGQVYEQYFGPGTRLTVT.

J is TRBJ2-1 and V is TRBV7-6; a possible D gene is TRBD2 (5 bases). Trimming stripped 4 bases from V and 8 bases from J, with 9 bases between. Germline assignment: CDR1 SGHVS and CDR2 FNYEAQ. CDR3 size: 12 residues. The DNA of the CDR3 is TGTGCCAGCAGCTCGCTAGCCGATGAGCAGTTCTTC. Its translation is CASSSLADEQFF.

This clone has just a few counts. The chain combines TRBV7-9 with TRBJ2-1, with 11 bases that match TRBD2. There are 17 residues in the CDR3. Germline V gene data show CDR1 as SEHNR and CDR2 as FQNEAQ (reference sequence). J was trimmed by 7 bases and V by 4 bases; bases with no gene match: 12. CDR3 sequence: CASSSSILAGVGNEQFF. CDR3 DNA sequence: TGTGCCAGCAGCTCTTCTATACTAGCGGGGGTTGGGAATGAGCAGTTCTTC.

This clone was seen once. The CDR3 spells CASFPGQRTYGYTF. In DNA, the CDR3 is TGTGCCAGCTTTCCGGGACAGAGGACCTATGGCTACACCTTC. V and J are TRBV28 and TRBJ1-2, with TRBD1 matching over 7 bases. The length of the CDR3 is 14 residues. V shed 8 bases and J 4 bases; nucleotides not matched to a gene: 10. Germline CDR1 is MDHEN and CDR2 is SYDVKM.

The DNA for the CDR3 is TGTGCCAGCAGCGCCCGGTTAGGAGTATATGGCTACACCTTC. It encodes CASSARLGVYGYTF. The chain is built from TRBV5-6 and TRBJ1-2; D gene unclear. Per germline, CDR1 SGHDT and CDR2 YYEEEE. Trimming removed 4 bases at V and 5 bases at J, with 15 bases between. The CDR3 runs to 14 residues.

The genes are TRBV14 and TRBJ1-1; a weak D match, TRBD1 (5 bases). Looked up from germline, CDR1 is SGHDN and CDR2 is FVKESK. The V end lost 0 bases, the J end lost 5 bases, and 10 bases lay between the germline ends. CDR3 length: 14 residues. CDR3 residues: CASSQDPGDTEAFF. CDR3 in DNA: TGTGCCAGCAGCCAAGATCCGGGGGATACTGAAGCTTTCTTT.

This chain uses TRBV28 with TRBJ2-2; D unresolved. From germline, CDR1 is MDHEN and CDR2 SYDVKM. V lost 5 bases, J lost 7 bases, and 11 bases lay in between. This CDR3 has 13 amino acids. The CDR3 nucleotides are TGTGCCAGCAGTACCAGTCCGATCGGGGAGCTGTTTTTT. Protein: CASSTSPIGELFF. Drawing the rest from reference TRBV28 and TRBJ2-2, the complete variable domain is DVKVTQSSRYLVKRTGEKVFLECVQDMDHENMFWYRQDPGLGLRLIYFSYDVKMKEKGDIPEGYSVSREKKERFSLILESASTNQTSMYLCASSTSPIGELFFGEGSRLTVL.

The V gene is TRBV2, the J gene TRBJ2-2; TRBD2 matches 13 bases. The germline V gene encodes CDR1 SNHLY and CDR2 FYNNEI. CDR3 length: 17 amino acids. Trimming took 7 bases from V and 1 from J; bases not matched to a gene: 6. CDR3 in amino acids: CASTRLAGGGNTGELFF. For the CDR3, the DNA is TGTGCCAGCACCCGACTAGCGGGAGGCGGGAACACCGGGGAGCTGTTTTTT. Supplemented by reference TRBV2 and TRBJ2-2, the full variable domain reads EPEVTQTPSHQVTQMGQEVILRCVPISNHLYFYWYRQILGQKVEFLVSFYNNEISEKSEIFDDQFSVERPDGSNFTLKIRSTKLEDSAMYFCASTRLAGGGNTGELFFGEGSRLTVL.

The rearrangement joins TRBV5-5 to TRBJ2-1; the match to TRBD2 covers 9 bases. The CDR3 runs 16 residues. Per the germline V gene, CDR1 is SGHKS and CDR2 is YYEKEE (reference sequence). J was trimmed by 2 bases and V by 0 bases; bases with no gene match: 3. Written as DNA, the CDR3 is TGTGCCAGCAGCTTGGATGGACTAGCGACCTACAATGAGCAGTTCTTC. It yields the protein CASSLDGLATYNEQFF. The whole variable domain, filled in from reference TRBV5-5 and TRBJ2-1, reads DAGVTQSPTHLIKTRGQQVTLRCSPISGHKSVSWYQQVLGQGPQFIFQYYEKEERGRGNFPDRFSARQFPNYSSELNVNALLLGDSALYLCASSLDGLATYNEQFFGPGTRLTVL.

The chain links TRBV6-4 to TRBJ2-1, with 14 bases fitting TRBD2. The CDR3 loop spans 17 amino acids. The V gene's germline CDR1 is MRHNA and CDR2 SNTAGT. V was clipped by 5 bases and J by 1 base; unmatched bases: 4. As DNA, the CDR3 is TGTGCCAGCAGTATTGGACTAGCGGGGGGTTCCTACAATGAGCAGTTCTTC. Amino acid sequence: CASSIGLAGGSYNEQFF.

The chain has TRBV7-9 and TRBJ2-2, with 10 bases that match TRBD2. Germline V gene data show CDR1 as SEHNR and CDR2 as FQNEAQ (reference sequence). The CDR3 contains 19 residues. V shed 11 bases, J shed 0 bases, and the junction held 18 bases outside the gene matches. DNA for the CDR3: TGTGCCTTACCCGGGGACGGTAGCGGGAGGACCCCGAACACCGGGGAGCTGTTTTTT. This encodes CALPGDGSGRTPNTGELFF. The full variable domain, completed using reference TRBV7-9 and TRBJ2-2, is DTGVSQNPRHKITKRGQNVTFRCDPISEHNRLYWYRQTLGQGPEFLTYFQNEAQLEKSRLLSDRFSAERPKGSFSTLEIQRTEQGDSAMYLCALPGDGSGRTPNTGELFFGEGSRLTVL.

The J gene is TRBJ2-1, the V gene TRBV5-6; 9 positions match TRBD1. The CDR3 runs 19 residues. V gave up 3 bases and J gave up 7 bases; unmatched junction bases: 20. Germline loops: CDR1 SGHDT, CDR2 YYEEEE. The DNA of the CDR3 is TGTGCCAGCAGCTCTCCCCATCGGGTAGAGGACAGGGGTCTGAATGAGCAGTTCTTC. Translating it yields CASSSPHRVEDRGLNEQFF.

This clone was counted a single time. The chain joins TRBV7-2 to TRBJ2-3; 16 bases map to TRBD2. CDR1 and CDR2 from the germline V gene are SGHTA and FQGNSA. V dropped 5 bases and J dropped 6; count of bases not matched to a gene: 8. CDR3 length: 17 residues. The CDR3 here is CASSPIGTSGRGDTQYF. CDR3 bases: TGTGCCAGCAGCCCCATTGGGACTAGCGGGAGGGGGGATACGCAGTATTTT.

As regards this clone: One junction end does not reproduce the germline sequence, and a read error may be involved. This chain connects TRBV7-7 to TRBJ2-5, with 7 bases that match TRBD1. Germline CDR1 is SSHAT and CDR2 is FNYEAQ (reference sequence). The CDR3 runs to 15 residues. The CDR3: CASSFLGTAQETQYF. In nucleotides, the CDR3 is TGTGCTAGCAGCTTTCTCGGGACAGCCCAAGAGACCCAGTACTTC. Full variable domain (remainder filled in from reference TRBV7-7 and TRBJ2-5): GAGVSQSPRYKVTKRGQDVTLRCDPISSHATLYWYQQALGQGPEFLTYFNYEAQPDKSGLPSDRFSAERPEGSISTLTIQRTEQRDSAMYRCASSFLGTAQETQYFGPGTRLLVL.

This chain links TRBV5-6 with TRBJ2-3, with TRBD2 as a possible D gene (7 bases). Deletions cut 7 bases from V and 1 base from J, with 19 bases between. CDR3 length equals 16 residues. Germline V gene sequence: CDR1 SGHDT, CDR2 YYEEEE. This CDR3 reads CASFLLQGGGTDTQYF. The CDR3 DNA is TGTGCCAGCTTCCTATTACAGGGAGGGGGCACAGATACGCAGTATTTT.

Turning to this clone: Other nucleotide sequences in the sample specify the same CDR3. The rearrangement joins TRBV28 to TRBJ2-7; D is ambiguous. The CDR3 has 13 amino acids. Germline V lookup: CDR1 MDHEN, CDR2 SYDVKM. Trimming took 3 bases from V and 2 from J, leaving 8 bases between them. This CDR3 is CASSLSPPYEQYF. DNA of the CDR3: TGTGCCAGCAGTTTGAGTCCACCCTACGAGCAGTACTTC.

V and J are TRBV18 and TRBJ2-3; 10 nucleotides align to TRBD2. Germline V lookup: CDR1 KGHSH, CDR2 LQKENI. Trimming took 4 bases from V and 6 from J; bases not matched to a gene: 7. The CDR3 has 15 amino acids. The CDR3 region is CASSLLAGGADTQYF. The DNA of the CDR3 is TGTGCCAGCTCACTGTTAGCGGGGGGCGCCGATACGCAGTATTTT.

As regards this clone: Other DNA sequences in this sample translate to the same CDR3. The J gene is TRBJ2-2, the V gene TRBV25-1; D ambiguous. The CDR3 has 12 residues. The germline CDR1 and CDR2 sequences are MGHDK and SYGVNS. V was cut by 7 bases and J by 1 base, with 4 bases left in between. Here the CDR3 DNA reads TGTGCCAGCACGGGGAACACCGGGGAGCTGTTTTTT. This translates into CASTGNTGELFF.

The chain links TRBV7-2 to TRBJ2-3; 7 nucleotides match TRBD2. The length of the CDR3 is 12 residues. Germline CDR1 reads SGHTA; CDR2 reads FQGNSA. The V gene end was trimmed by 6 bases and the J gene end by 7 bases; junction bases not matched to a gene: 4. In DNA form, the CDR3 reads TGTGCCAGCAGTCCGACTAGCAATACGCAGTATTTT. Amino acids: CASSPTSNTQYF. The full variable domain, in which reference TRBV7-2 and TRBJ2-3 provide the parts outside the CDR3, is GAGVSQSPSNKVTEKGKDVELRCDPISGHTALYWYRQSLGQGLEFLIYFQGNSAPDKSGLPSDRFSAERTGGSVSTLTIQRTQQEDSAVYLCASSPTSNTQYFGPGTRLTVL.

The DNA of the CDR3 is TGTGCCTACTCAGTGACAGGGGTAGAGGGCTACACCTTC. It codes for CAYSVTGVEGYTF. The chain employs TRBV30 and TRBJ1-2; 8 bases match TRBD1. This CDR3 is 13 amino acids long. The junction had 12 bases not matched to a gene; V was cut back by 7 bases and J by 8 bases. The germline CDR1 and CDR2 sequences are GTSNPN and SVGIG (reference sequence).

The chain has TRBV5-4 and TRBJ2-3; 9 bases are a match to TRBD2. The J segment lost 0 bases and the V segment lost 1 base, leaving 3 bases of the junction unmatched. The CDR3 runs 16 residues. CDR1 SGHNT and CDR2 YYREEE come from the germline V gene (reference sequence). This chain's CDR3 is CASSLRRGGSTDTQYF. The CDR3 DNA reads TGTGCCAGCAGCTTGCGGCGGGGGGGGAGCACAGATACGCAGTATTTT.

This chain joins TRBV7-8 and TRBJ2-5, with D tentatively TRBD1 (6 bases). Germline V lookup: CDR1 SGHVS, CDR2 FQNEAQ. Trimming cost V 5 bases and J 2 bases, with 18 bases left between them. This CDR3 has 16 amino acids. CDR3 sequence reads: CASSPSLSGTQETQYF. As DNA, the CDR3 is TGTGCCAGCAGCCCATCCCTATCCGGGACACAAGAGACCCAGTACTTC.

The J gene is TRBJ2-1, the V gene TRBV7-2; D is undetermined. Trimming removed 0 bases from V and 4 bases from J, with 7 bases in between. Germline V gene sequence: CDR1 SGHTA, CDR2 FQGNSA. This CDR3 region has 14 residues. The CDR3 sequence: CASSLAVAYNEQFF. The DNA of the CDR3 is TGTGCCAGCAGCTTAGCGGTAGCTTACAATGAGCAGTTCTTC.

This chain connects TRBV12-3 or TRBV12-4 to TRBJ1-2; unclear D gene. This CDR3 is built from 12 residues. With 5 bases removed from V and 9 bases from J, the gap between germline ends came to 13 bases. The CDR3 reads CASSGEARRYTF. In nucleotides, the CDR3 is TGTGCCAGCAGTGGAGAGGCGAGGCGCTACACCTTC.